Listed here are 25 T cell receptor beta chains from one sample, sequenced in a study of cytomegalovirus exposure and HLA in healthy donors (dated by TCRdb to 2015 to 2018). Library preparation was by the immunoSEQ multiplex PCR assay. TCRdb carries this immuneACCESS record with in-frame sequences only. Its versions omit some clonotypes, under half of them owing to an unresolved V gene in the studies checked, with the rest unexplained. A total of 200,000 to 300,000 clones appear in this sample, roughly 87% of them only once. 3% to 3.5% of the sample comes from the top ten. The sequencing input was PBMCs. Receptors were obtained from a woman in her twenties or thirties in good health and CMV-seronegative.

V gene TRBV4-3 combines with J gene TRBJ2-3; 7 bases align to TRBD2. This CDR3 is 16 amino acids long. CDR1 and CDR2 from the germline V gene are LGHNA and YSLEER. Losses at the gene ends were 4 bases for V and 5 bases for J; bases not matched to a gene: 12. For the CDR3, the DNA is TGCGCCAGCAGCCCCCTCGGGGAGGGTGTTGGAGATACGCAGTATTTT. As protein: CASSPLGEGVGDTQYF.

The V gene is TRBV30, the J gene TRBJ2-1; D gene uncertain. CDR1 and CDR2 from the germline V gene are GTSNPN and SVGIG (reference sequence). The CDR3 extends over 12 amino acids. The V gene lost 2 bases and the J gene lost 7 bases, with 9 bases spanning the gap. CDR3 nucleotide sequence: TGTGCCTGGAGTAGTGGAGTAAATGAGCAGTTCTTC. This gives the protein CAWSSGVNEQFF.

This chain joins TRBV6-5 and TRBJ1-4; a weak D match, TRBD1 (5 bases). V was shortened by 6 bases and J by 5 bases, with 13 bases between the two germline ends. Germline V CDR1 and CDR2: MNHEY, SVGAGI. CDR3 size: 14 residues. The CDR3 nucleotides are TGTGCCAGCAGACTGGGACGGCTGAATGAAAAACTGTTTTTT. The encoded protein is CASRLGRLNEKLFF.

The chain has TRBV2 and TRBJ2-1; tentatively, D is TRBD2 (6 bases). This CDR3 has 15 amino acids. V dropped 1 base and J dropped 5 bases, with 12 bases sitting between them. Germline V gene lookup returns CDR1 SNHLY and CDR2 FYNNEI. This CDR3 reads CASSEGLDSNNEQFF. The CDR3 DNA is TGTGCCAGCAGTGAAGGACTAGATTCGAACAATGAGCAGTTCTTC. The full variable domain, completed using reference TRBV2 and TRBJ2-1, is EPEVTQTPSHQVTQMGQEVILRCVPISNHLYFYWYRQILGQKVEFLVSFYNNEISEKSEIFDDQFSVERPDGSNFTLKIRSTKLEDSAMYFCASSEGLDSNNEQFFGPGTRLTVL.

This clone was counted ten times or more. This chain connects TRBV27 to TRBJ1-1; D call uncertain. CDR3 length: 13 residues. The V end was cut by 6 bases, the J end by 3 bases, with 11 bases between. CDR1 and CDR2 from the germline V gene are MNHEY and SMNVEV (reference sequence). The CDR3 sequence: CASSHTWDTEAFF. For the CDR3, the DNA is TGTGCCAGCAGCCATACTTGGGACACTGAAGCTTTCTTT.

The chain couples TRBV7-9 to TRBJ2-1; D remains unclear. V dropped 5 bases and J dropped 10 bases, with 9 bases sitting between them. Germline CDR1 and CDR2: SEHNR and FQNEAQ (reference sequence). The CDR3 has 11 residues. In nucleotides, the CDR3 is TGTGCCAGCAGCCCCCTGACAGAGCAGTTCTTC. This gives the protein CASSPLTEQFF.

J is TRBJ2-7 and V is TRBV11-2, with unresolved D. The germline V gene has CDR1 SGHAT and CDR2 FQNNGV. V dropped 1 base and J dropped 0 bases, with 10 bases sitting between them. The CDR3 is 15 amino acids. CDR3 bases: TGTGCCAGCAGCTTAGGGGTACTGACCTCCTACGAGCAGTACTTC. Amino acids: CASSLGVLTSYEQYF. Using reference TRBV11-2 and TRBJ2-7 for the parts outside the CDR3, the full variable domain is EAGVAQSPRYKIIEKRQSVAFWCNPISGHATLYWYQQILGQGPKLLIQFQNNGVVDDSQLPKDRFSAERLKGVDSTLKIQPAKLEDSAVYLCASSLGVLTSYEQYFGPGTRLTVT.

The V gene is TRBV7-9, the J gene TRBJ1-5; 7 bases map to TRBD1. The CDR3 extends over 14 amino acids. The germline gives CDR1 SEHNR, CDR2 FQNEAQ (reference sequence). V gave up 4 bases and J gave up 5 bases; unmatched junction bases: 5. DNA of the CDR3: TGTGCCAGCAGCTCCGGACAGGACTATCAGCCCCAGCATTTT. Residues: CASSSGQDYQPQHF. Looking up the rest from reference TRBV7-9 and TRBJ1-5 gives the full variable domain: DTGVSQNPRHKITKRGQNVTFRCDPISEHNRLYWYRQTLGQGPEFLTYFQNEAQLEKSRLLSDRFSAERPKGSFSTLEIQRTEQGDSAMYLCASSSGQDYQPQHFGDGTRLSIL.

This sequence joins TRBV6-5 and TRBJ2-1, with D possibly TRBD2 on 7 matching bases. This CDR3 contains 14 residues. Looked up from germline, CDR1 is MNHEY and CDR2 is SVGAGI. Trimming took off 5 bases at V and 3 bases at J, with 11 bases between the two ends. The CDR3 spells CASSRGADYNEQFF. The CDR3 DNA reads as TGTGCCAGCAGTCGGGGGGCGGACTACAATGAGCAGTTCTTC.

Remarks on this clone: This CDR3 is also generated by other DNA sequences in the sample. CDR3 amino acids: CASSYSYEQFF. The CDR3 nucleotides read TGTGCCAGCAGTTACAGTTATGAGCAGTTCTTC. The chain carries TRBV6-6 and TRBJ2-1; D is undetermined. The CDR3 runs 11 residues. Germline assignment: CDR1 MNHNY and CDR2 SVGAGI (reference sequence). Deletions cut 2 bases from V and 8 bases from J, with 4 bases between.

The CDR3 nucleotides read TGTGCCAGCAGCTTGGTTGAGTACCTCGGACGGAATGAAAAACTGTTTTTT. As protein: CASSLVEYLGRNEKLFF. The chain recombines TRBV5-5 with TRBJ1-4; D ambiguous. Germline V CDR1 and CDR2: SGHKS, YYEKEE (reference sequence). This CDR3 spans 17 amino acids. Trimming took off 0 bases at V and 5 bases at J, with 17 bases between the two ends.

This rearrangement joins TRBV27 to TRBJ2-1; 10 bases line up with TRBD2. This CDR3 region has 15 residues. V trimming: 6 bases; J trimming: 10 bases; junction bases outside the gene matches: 12. CDR1 and CDR2 (germline): MNHEY, SMNVEV (reference sequence). The CDR3 spells CASSILAGSQGEQFF. The CDR3 nucleotides read TGTGCCAGCAGCATACTAGCGGGAAGTCAGGGCGAGCAGTTCTTC.

The V and J genes are TRBV27 and TRBJ1-1; 7 bases match TRBD1. V lost 7 bases, J lost 4 bases, and 12 bases stayed unmatched. CDR3 length equals 15 residues. Germline V gene lookup returns CDR1 MNHEY and CDR2 SMNVEV (reference sequence). This chain's CDR3 is CASTREGAGVTEAFF. CDR3 DNA sequence: TGTGCCAGCACCCGAGAGGGGGCTGGAGTCACTGAAGCTTTCTTT.

The chain joins TRBV14 to TRBJ2-1; 12 bases agree with TRBD2. Looked up from germline, CDR1 is SGHDN and CDR2 is FVKESK. Germline trimming cut 2 bases from V and 4 bases from J; bases unmatched to any gene: 3. The CDR3 totals 16 residues. CDR3 in amino acids: CASSQRLAGGYNEQFF. For the CDR3, the DNA is TGTGCCAGCAGCCAACGCCTAGCGGGAGGGTACAATGAGCAGTTCTTC.

The chain joins TRBV30 to TRBJ2-7; D unresolved. The CDR3 has 14 amino acids. The germline gives CDR1 GTSNPN, CDR2 SVGIG (reference sequence). Trimming stripped 0 bases from V and 5 bases from J, with 14 bases between. The CDR3 sequence: CAWSVTDRVHEQYF. The CDR3 coding sequence is TGTGCCTGGAGTGTTACTGATAGGGTCCACGAGCAGTACTTC.

This chain uses TRBV9 with TRBJ2-7; D might be TRBD2 (6 bases). Trimming pared 3 bases from V and 4 bases from J, leaving 14 bases between. CDR3 length: 14 amino acids. CDR1 and CDR2 from the germline V gene are SGDLS and YYNGEE. In nucleotides, the CDR3 is TGTGCCAGCAGCGAAGACGGGCGGGAATACGAGCAGTACTTC. Protein product: CASSEDGREYEQYF.

The chain has TRBV6-1 and TRBJ1-5; D ambiguous. The CDR3 is 14 residues long. Trimming took off 1 base at V and 3 bases at J, with 7 bases between the two ends. Germline V lookup: CDR1 MNHNS, CDR2 SASEGT. The CDR3 region has the DNA TGTGCCAGCAGTGAAGTGGTAGCCAATCAGCCCCAGCATTTT. Amino acid sequence: CASSEVVANQPQHF.

The rearrangement links TRBV4-2 to TRBJ2-3; 8 nucleotides agree with TRBD2. The CDR3 length is 16 residues. After removal of 1 base from V and 4 bases from J, the junction contained 7 bases not matched to a gene. CDR1 is LGHNA and CDR2 is YNFKEQ in the germline V gene. CDR3 DNA: TGTGCCAGCAGCCAAGCCGGGACTAGGTCCCCAGATACGCAGTATTTT. Protein product: CASSQAGTRSPDTQYF.

The genes are TRBV11-2 and TRBJ2-7, with 11 bases aligning to TRBD2. CDR3 length equals 16 residues. After removal of 1 base from V and 4 bases from J, the junction contained 6 bases not matched to a gene. The germline V gene has CDR1 SGHAT and CDR2 FQNNGV. As DNA, the CDR3 is TGTGCCAGCAGCTTAGTGTTGAGACTAGCGGGATACGAGCAGTACTTC. Amino acids: CASSLVLRLAGYEQYF.

The CDR3 nucleotides are TGTGCCAGCAGCTTACTCGACAGAAGTAACTATGGCTACACCTTC. Its protein is CASSLLDRSNYGYTF. The rearrangement uses TRBV7-9 and TRBJ1-2; D may be TRBD1 (5 bases). Germline V gives CDR1 SEHNR, CDR2 FQNEAQ (reference sequence). V was cut by 2 bases and J by 1 base, with 11 bases left in between. This CDR3 is built from 15 residues.

This chain connects TRBV19 to TRBJ1-4; D might be TRBD1 (5 bases). The V end was cut by 4 bases, the J end by 0 bases, with 15 bases between. Germline CDR1 is LNHDA and CDR2 is SQIVND (reference sequence). The CDR3 loop spans 17 amino acids. In DNA form, the CDR3 reads TGTGCCAGTAGTAGGGGCAGGAGAGATTCAACTAATGAAAAACTGTTTTTT. Protein sequence: CASSRGRRDSTNEKLFF.

The V gene is TRBV29-1, the J gene TRBJ2-7; the D call may be TRBD1 or TRBD2 (5 bases each). Germline CDR1 SQVTM, CDR2 ANQGSEA. Trimming stripped 5 bases from V and 7 bases from J, with 12 bases between. The CDR3 is made up of 11 amino acids. CDR3: CSVHWGLEQYF. In DNA, the CDR3 is TGCAGCGTTCATTGGGGGTTAGAGCAGTACTTC.

V gene TRBV5-4 combines with J gene TRBJ2-7; D is unresolved. V was clipped by 6 bases and J by 2 bases, with 24 bases between them. This CDR3 has 17 residues. CDR1 SGHNT and CDR2 YYREEE come from the germline V gene (reference sequence). The CDR3 coding sequence is TGTGCCAGCACCACTTCGAGTGGAACCGAACGGACCTACGAGCAGTACTTC. Translation gives CASTTSSGTERTYEQYF.

The V call is TRBV19, the J call TRBJ1-3; 7 nucleotides agree with TRBD1. CDR1 LNHDA and CDR2 SQIVND come from the germline V gene (reference sequence). After removal of 6 bases from V and 4 bases from J, the junction contained 6 bases not matched to a gene. The CDR3 has 14 amino acids. CDR3 in DNA: TGTGCCAGTAGGCCTGACAGGGCCGGAAACACCATATATTTT. Amino acid sequence: CASRPDRAGNTIYF.

This clone appeared a few times. This chain connects TRBV7-3 to TRBJ2-6; 9 nucleotides line up with TRBD1. The V segment lost 4 bases and the J segment 1 base; nucleotides outside the gene matches: 5. The length of the CDR3 is 17 residues. Germline loops: CDR1 SGHTA, CDR2 FQGTGA. The chain's CDR3 is CASSSGTGSSGANVLTF. The DNA for the CDR3 is TGTGCCAGCAGCTCCGGGACAGGGTCATCTGGGGCCAACGTCCTGACTTTC. The full variable domain, its missing parts supplied by reference TRBV7-3 and TRBJ2-6, is GAGVSQTPSNKVTEKGKYVELRCDPISGHTALYWYRQSLGQGPEFLIYFQGTGAADDSGLPNDRFFAVRPEGSVSTLKIQRTERGDSAVYLCASSSGTGSSGANVLTFGAGSRLTVL.